The rows below give T cell receptor beta chains drawn from one sample of a study of T cells in Graves' hyperthyroidism and ophthalmopathy. MiXCR was run by TCRdb on the multiplex PCR reads, yielding one entry per CDR3 protein. The sample yields a few hundred thousand distinct CDR3 sequences, around 15% seen once. The specimen was blood. All receptors derive from a woman in her forties or fifties with Graves' hyperthyroidism that later progressed to Graves' ophthalmopathy. The CDR3 runs from the conserved cysteine through the conserved F or W. D genes are given only for firm matches. Size tells how often a clone was seen (once, few, many) or the class of an expanded clone, and some rows leave it out.

many	TRBV7-6	TRBD1	TRBJ2-7	TGTGCCAGCAGCTTCGCTCCCGGGACAGAGTACGAGCAGTACTTC	CASSFAPGTEYEQYF
few	TRBV13	TRBD2	TRBJ2-2	TGTGCCAGCAGCAGCGGGACCCCTCGCGGGGAGCTGTTTTTT	CASSSGTPRGELFF
many	TRBV2	TRBD1	TRBJ1-5	TGTGCCAGCGGTGGACAGGGGATAGGAAATCAGCCCCAGCATTTT	CASGGQGIGNQPQHF
.	TRBV6-1	.	TRBJ2-7	TGTGCCAGCAGTGAAAACAGTCTGGCCGAGCAGTACTTC	CASSENSLAEQYF
many	TRBV6-1	.	TRBJ1-2	TGTGCCAGCACCTCCCCAACTCGGGGCCTTAACTATGGCTACACCTTC	CASTSPTRGLNYGYTF
many	TRBV20-1	.	TRBJ2-4	TGCAGTGCTAGGGCGACGAGGGGCATTCAGTACTTC	CSARATRGIQYF
many	TRBV6-6	.	TRBJ2-7	TGTGCCAGCAGTTACAGTCCTACCCCTACCTACGAGCAGTACTTC	CASSYSPTPTYEQYF
many	TRBV27	.	TRBJ2-2	TGTGCCAGCAGCATAAGGGGGGGGGAGCTGTTTTTT	CASSIRGGELFF
many	TRBV3-1	TRBD2	TRBJ2-1	TGTGCCAGCAGGGGACTAGCGGGAAAAAATGAGCAGTTCTTC	CASRGLAGKNEQFF
many	TRBV27	.	TRBJ2-7	TGTGCCAGCAACCCAATCACCGGGGCCCACTACGAGCAGTACTTC	CASNPITGAHYEQYF
many	TRBV28	TRBD1	TRBJ1-2	TGTGCCAGCAGTAATGACAGGGTTCGGGCCTTC	CASSNDRVRAF
many	TRBV12-3/TRBV12-4	.	TRBJ2-5	TGTGCCAGCAGTTTTCTGGGGGTACGCGGTGAGACCCAGTACTTC	CASSFLGVRGETQYF
few	TRBV5-1	.	TRBJ2-3	TGCGCCAGCAGCTTTGGGTGGGGCCAGGATACGCAGTATTTT	CASSFGWGQDTQYF
.	TRBV28	TRBD1	TRBJ1-1	TGTGCCAGCAGTTTCGCGACAGGGGGGCTTGGAGCTTTCTTT	CASSFATGGLGAFF
.	TRBV28	TRBD1	TRBJ1-6	TGTGCCAGCACCTTCCAGGGGGCGCATTCACCCCTCCACTTT	CASTFQGAHSPLHF
.	TRBV18	.	TRBJ2-5	TGTGCCAGCTCAGCACGGTCGGAGGTAGAGACCCAGTACTTC	CASSARSEVETQYF
many	TRBV18	.	TRBJ1-2	TGTGCCAGCTCACCAGGGGGTGACTATGGCTACACCTTC	CASSPGGDYGYTF
many	TRBV7-2	TRBD1	TRBJ2-1	TGTGCCAGCAGCAAGCCGGGACAGGAATTGTTTGAGCAGTTCTTC	CASSKPGQELFEQFF
.	TRBV6-5	.	TRBJ2-1	TGTGCCAGCAGTTACGTAGGGGGAGGGTCCTACAATGAGCAGTTCTTC	CASSYVGGGSYNEQFF
many	TRBV6-1	TRBD1	TRBJ1-3	TGTGCCACCCATGGGACAGCCGGAAACACCATATATTTT	CATHGTAGNTIYF
many	TRBV10-3	TRBD2	TRBJ2-6	TGTGCCATCATGGGGAGGGTTGGGGCCAACGTCCTGACTTTC	CAIMGRVGANVLTF
many	TRBV28	TRBD2	TRBJ2-4	TGTGCCAGCAGTCCGAGTAGCGGGAGGAGTTTCATTCAGTACTTC	CASSPSSGRSFIQYF